The 10 T cell receptor beta chains reported below all come from one sample, sequenced in a study of human T cells and chemical hapten exposure. One entry per CDR3 protein, called by TCRdb with MiXCR from the RACE reads. The sample includes roughly 380,000 distinct CDR3 sequences, approximately 5.1% of them seen just once. Time point meaning: pre-sensitization, week 0. Treatment denoted: therapeutic diphenylcyclopropenone sensitization with weekly scalp DPC. Sequencing was performed on whole blood, taken in connection with sensitization to the hapten diphenylcyclopropenone (DPC). These receptors were collected from a woman aged 45-59 years with alopecia areata. Some clones in this sample may be carry-over from other donors' samples.

The chain carries TRBV7-2 and TRBJ1-3; D not certain. The germline V gene has CDR1 SGHTA and CDR2 FQGNSA. Trimming left V 5 bases short and J 4 bases short, with 12 bases between. The CDR3 extends over 14 amino acids. The CDR3 bases are TGTGCCAGCAGCCCCCCAAGCGGAGGAAACACCATATATTTT. Amino acids: CASSPPSGGNTIYF. Combining the CDR3 with reference TRBV7-2 and TRBJ1-3 gives the whole variable domain GAGVSQSPSNKVTEKGKDVELRCDPISGHTALYWYRQSLGQGLEFLIYFQGNSAPDKSGLPSDRFSAERTGGSVSTLTIQRTQQEDSAVYLCASSPPSGGNTIYFGEGSWLTVV.

This clonotype was seen at least ten times. The rearrangement uses TRBV7-8 and TRBJ2-1, with D possibly being TRBD2 (6 bases). Deletions cut 7 bases from V and 9 bases from J, with 19 bases between. This CDR3 comprises 14 residues. Germline V gene lookup returns CDR1 SGHVS and CDR2 FQNEAQ. In nucleotides, the CDR3 is TGTGCCAGCAAGGGGACTCCAAGAGGCGGTGAGCAGTTCTTC. Protein sequence: CASKGTPRGGEQFF.

This clonotype was observed many times. The chain recombines TRBV12-3 or TRBV12-4 with TRBJ2-6; D ambiguous. The CDR3 extends over 14 amino acids. The V end lost 6 bases, the J end lost 0 bases, and 6 bases lay between the germline ends. The CDR3 nucleotides read TGTGCCAGCAGGTACAGCTCTGGGGCCAACGTCCTGACTTTC. Protein product: CASRYSSGANVLTF.

In this sample, this clonotype turned up a few times. V usage is TRBV7-8 and J usage is TRBJ1-5; 10 positions agree with TRBD1. Per the germline V gene, CDR1 is SGHVS and CDR2 is FQNEAQ. V shed 6 bases and J 4 bases; nucleotides not matched to a gene: 0. This CDR3 is built from 13 residues. The CDR3 reads CASRDRGNQPQHF. Written as DNA, the CDR3 is TGTGCCAGCAGGGACAGGGGGAATCAGCCCCAGCATTTT. Drawing the rest from reference TRBV7-8 and TRBJ1-5, the complete variable domain is GAGVSQSPRYKVAKRGQDVALRCDPISGHVSLFWYQQALGQGPEFLTYFQNEAQLDKSGLPSDRFFAERPEGSVSTLKIQRTQQEDSAVYLCASRDRGNQPQHFGDGTRLSIL.

CDR3 DNA: TGTGCCAGCTCACCAAGGACAGGGGGCGAAACCCATGGCTACACCTTC. This translates into CASSPRTGGETHGYTF. The rearrangement uses TRBV18 and TRBJ1-2; 11 nucleotides agree with TRBD1. J gave up 6 bases and V 2 bases, and 8 bases lay outside the gene matches. Germline CDR1 reads KGHSH; CDR2 reads LQKENI. This CDR3 contains 16 residues.

This clonotype was detected only a few times. The CDR3 sequence is CASSLGGGQSEAFF. CDR3 DNA: TGTGCCAGCAGTTTGGGGGGGGGCCAGAGTGAAGCTTTCTTT. This rearrangement joins TRBV12-3 or TRBV12-4 to TRBJ1-1, with D possibly matching TRBD1 (6 bases). V lost 3 bases and J 7 bases, leaving 15 bases between the germline ends. CDR3 length: 14 amino acids.

The chain uses TRBV20-1 and TRBJ1-1, with 8 bases aligning to TRBD1. The junction had 9 bases not matched to a gene; V was cut back by 6 bases and J by 6 bases. The CDR3 has 13 amino acids. Germline V CDR1 and CDR2: DFQATT, SNEGSKA (reference sequence). The CDR3 DNA reads as TGCAGTGCCGGGACAGGACTTTTTGCTGAAGCTTTCTTT. As protein: CSAGTGLFAEAFF.

With respect to this clonotype: The germline gene is not matched at one end of the junction; a read error may be the cause. The rearrangement links TRBV11-3 to TRBJ2-5; 8 nucleotides match TRBD1. The CDR3 totals 14 residues. Germline loops: CDR1 SGHNT, CDR2 YENEEA. CDR3 amino acids: CASSVDRGGETQYF. CDR3 bases: TGTGCCAGCAGCGTAGACAGGGGAGGAGAGACCCAGTACTTC.

This clonotype was found a few times. CDR3 sequence reads: CASSPTGTSGETQYF. The DNA for the CDR3 is TGTGCCAGCAGCCCTACCGGGACTAGCGGGGAGACCCAGTACTTC. This chain uses TRBV6-1 with TRBJ2-5; TRBD2 matches 12 bases. CDR3 length equals 15 residues. Trimming took 6 bases from V and 5 from J; bases not matched to a gene: 7. CDR1 is MNHNS, CDR2 SASEGT, per germline.

This clonotype was seen at least ten times. The chain couples TRBV2 to TRBJ2-1; 10 bases agree with TRBD2. The CDR3 consists of 20 residues. J was trimmed by 0 bases and V by 4 bases; bases with no gene match: 15. Germline V gives CDR1 SNHLY, CDR2 FYNNEI. The DNA for the CDR3 is TGTGCCAGCAGTGCCCAAGAGGGGACTAGCGCGATACTCTCCTACAATGAGCAGTTCTTC. It encodes CASSAQEGTSAILSYNEQFF.